One and the same sample provided the 22 T cell receptor beta chains below, sequenced in a study of T-cell memory formation after mild COVID-19. TCRdb analysed the 5' RACE reads with MiXCR anew, one entry per CDR3 protein. The table includes just over 50,000 distinct CDR3 sequences, 9.3% detected once. Sequenced material: PBMCs or a T cell subset sorted from them (not recorded which). The receptors shown here come from an adult woman who had mild COVID-19 (a few samples of this study predate the infection). Cell type and time point are not known.

This clonotype was recorded a few times. The V and J genes are TRBV27 and TRBJ2-2; 12 bases line up with TRBD2. This CDR3 region has 18 residues. Trimming at V came to 3 bases and at J to 0 bases, leaving 5 bases not matched to a gene. Germline V gene data show CDR1 as MNHEY and CDR2 as SMNVEV (reference sequence). Here the CDR3 DNA reads TGTGCCAGCAGTTTTAAAACTAGCGGGAGGCCGAACACCGGGGAGCTGTTTTTT. It yields the protein CASSFKTSGRPNTGELFF.

This clonotype was counted many times. The rearrangement joins TRBV4-2 to TRBJ2-2; 7 positions match TRBD2. Germline V lookup: CDR1 LGHNA, CDR2 YNFKEQ. This CDR3 region has 16 residues. The ends lost 3 bases at V and 2 bases at J; junction bases unmatched: 6. The CDR3 loop reads CASSQEAGSNTGELFF. CDR3 nucleotide sequence: TGTGCCAGCAGCCAGGAAGCGGGATCAAACACCGGGGAGCTGTTTTTT.

This clonotype occurred many times. The genes are TRBV5-5 and TRBJ2-7, with a tentative D call TRBD2 (6 bases). Germline V CDR1 and CDR2: SGHKS, YYEKEE (reference sequence). Trimming removed 3 bases from V and 2 bases from J, with 15 bases in between. The CDR3 covers 15 residues. The CDR3 DNA reads as TGTGCCAGCAGCTCCCGGGGGACGGGCCCCTACGAGCAGTACTTC. Amino acids: CASSSRGTGPYEQYF.

The chain has TRBV27 and TRBJ1-4, with unresolved D. Trimming pared 2 bases from V and 8 bases from J, leaving 18 bases between. This CDR3 has 16 amino acids. CDR1 is MNHEY, CDR2 SMNVEV, per germline (reference sequence). The CDR3 is CASSLTQSVPLEKLFF. For the CDR3, the DNA is TGTGCCAGCAGTTTAACGCAGTCGGTACCCTTGGAAAAACTGTTTTTT.

This clonotype was seen only a few times. In DNA form, the CDR3 reads TGCGCCAGCAGCTTGGGGGACTACGTGGCTGGAAACACCATATATTTT. This translates into CASSLGDYVAGNTIYF. The chain links TRBV5-1 to TRBJ1-3, with D perhaps matching TRBD1 (5 bases). The V end lost 0 bases, the J end lost 2 bases, and 12 bases lay between the germline ends. The CDR3 runs to 16 residues. Germline V lookup: CDR1 SGHRS, CDR2 YFSETQ.

This sequence joins TRBV5-1 and TRBJ2-7; D call uncertain. Trimming took off 0 bases at V and 0 bases at J, with 7 bases between the two ends. The CDR3 consists of 14 residues. Per germline, CDR1 SGHRS and CDR2 YFSETQ. CDR3 residues: CASSLAAASYEQYF. In nucleotides, the CDR3 is TGCGCCAGCAGCTTGGCCGCAGCCTCCTACGAGCAGTACTTC.

This clonotype was detected many times. The CDR3 bases are TGCAGTGCTCGATCGGCTGGAAACACCATATATTTT. Translation gives CSARSAGNTIYF. The genes are TRBV20-1 and TRBJ1-3; no firm D call. The CDR3 consists of 12 residues. The germline gives CDR1 DFQATT, CDR2 SNEGSKA (reference sequence). Trimming stripped 5 bases from V and 2 bases from J, with 7 bases between.

In its sample, this clonotype was seen once. The chain carries TRBV19 and TRBJ2-5; no clear D gene. V was cut by 3 bases and J by 0 bases, with 5 bases left in between. Germline V lookup: CDR1 LNHDA, CDR2 SQIVND (reference sequence). CDR3 length equals 13 residues. The CDR3 sequence: CASSILHQETQYF. In DNA, the CDR3 is TGTGCCAGTAGTATTCTGCACCAAGAGACCCAGTACTTC.

This clonotype was counted a few times. The rearrangement links TRBV5-5 to TRBJ1-2, with 11 nucleotides matching TRBD1. CDR1 and CDR2 from the germline V gene are SGHKS and YYEKEE (reference sequence). V lost 3 bases, J lost 8 bases, and 9 bases stayed unmatched. There are 15 residues in the CDR3. The DNA for the CDR3 is TGTGCCAGCAGCTACCGGGACAGGGGGGCTCTCGGCTACACCTTC. Its translation: CASSYRDRGALGYTF.

This clonotype has only a few counts. The rearrangement links TRBV5-1 to TRBJ1-2; D may be TRBD1 (5 bases). This CDR3 has 17 residues. V shed 3 bases and J shed 8 bases, with 26 bases lying between them. Germline V CDR1 and CDR2: SGHRS, YFSETQ. The CDR3 nucleotides are TGCGCCAGCAGCTCTCACCGGGACGGCGGTCCCCTAGCCGGCTACACCTTC. Its protein is CASSSHRDGGPLAGYTF.

In this sample, this clonotype turned up many times. The chain has TRBV24-1 and TRBJ2-1; 12 positions agree with TRBD2. The CDR3 has 20 residues. Germline values: CDR1 KGHDR, CDR2 SFDVKD. J lost 3 bases, V lost 4 bases, and 15 bases had no gene match. CDR3 loop: CATSDPSLTSGSSYYNEQFF. Here the CDR3 DNA reads TGTGCCACCAGTGACCCCTCCCTGACTAGCGGGAGTTCGTACTACAATGAGCAGTTCTTC.

This clonotype showed up just a few times. This chain uses TRBV20-1 with TRBJ1-2, with D uncertain. V was trimmed by 0 bases and J by 3 bases, leaving 8 bases between them. Germline V gene sequence: CDR1 DFQATT, CDR2 SNEGSKA (reference sequence). The CDR3 runs 13 residues. Here the CDR3 reads CSARDQTHYGYTF. In nucleotides, the CDR3 is TGCAGTGCTAGAGATCAAACGCACTATGGCTACACCTTC.

In this sample, this clonotype turned up a few times. The chain employs TRBV27 and TRBJ2-5; D remains unclear. Germline-derived CDR1 and CDR2 are MNHEY and SMNVEV (reference sequence). The CDR3 has 11 residues. V lost 4 bases and J 5 bases, leaving 5 bases between the germline ends. This CDR3 reads CASSSRETQYF. The DNA of the CDR3 is TGTGCCAGCAGTTCGAGGGAGACCCAGTACTTC.

V is TRBV28 and J is TRBJ2-3; the match to TRBD1 covers 10 bases. CDR1 is MDHEN and CDR2 is SYDVKM in the germline V gene. CDR3 length equals 16 residues. Trimming cost V 6 bases and J 1 base; bases outside gene matches: 7. CDR3 bases: TGTGCCAGCAGCCTTCGACAGGGGGCGGGCACAGATACGCAGTATTTT. Amino acid sequence: CASSLRQGAGTDTQYF. The whole variable domain, filled in from reference TRBV28 and TRBJ2-3, reads DVKVTQSSRYLVKRTGEKVFLECVQDMDHENMFWYRQDPGLGLRLIYFSYDVKMKEKGDIPEGYSVSREKKERFSLILESASTNQTSMYLCASSLRQGAGTDTQYFGPGTRLTVL.

The gene calls are TRBV10-3 and TRBJ1-1; 9 nucleotides match TRBD1. The CDR3 loop spans 17 amino acids. CDR1 and CDR2 from the germline V gene are ENHRY and SYGVKD. Germline trimming cut 3 bases from V and 3 bases from J; bases unmatched to any gene: 11. The CDR3 spells CAISDRDRVILDTEAFF. CDR3 sequence (DNA): TGTGCCATCAGTGACCGGGACAGGGTCATATTGGACACTGAAGCTTTCTTT.

This clonotype was recorded a few times. This CDR3 reads CASSLSSTGELFF. The CDR3, as DNA: TGTGCCAGCAGTTTATCGTCGACCGGGGAGCTGTTTTTT. The V gene is TRBV27, the J gene TRBJ2-2, with D unresolved. The V end was cut by 0 bases, the J end by 5 bases, with 4 bases between. Germline lookup yields CDR1 MNHEY and CDR2 SMNVEV (reference sequence). The CDR3 loop spans 13 amino acids.

The V and J genes are TRBV7-8 and TRBJ1-6; D is perhaps TRBD1 (5 bases). Per germline, CDR1 SGHVS and CDR2 FQNEAQ. This CDR3 is 13 amino acids long. The V gene lost 6 bases and the J gene lost 8 bases, with 11 bases spanning the gap. CDR3 bases: TGTGCCAGCAGATATCAGGGTGATTCACCCCTCCACTTT. Translating gives CASRYQGDSPLHF. The whole variable domain, remainder taken from reference TRBV7-8 and TRBJ1-6, is GAGVSQSPRYKVAKRGQDVALRCDPISGHVSLFWYQQALGQGPEFLTYFQNEAQLDKSGLPSDRFFAERPEGSVSTLKIQRTQQEDSAVYLCASRYQGDSPLHFGNGTRLTVT.

In its sample, this clonotype was seen many times. The V call is TRBV12-3 or TRBV12-4, the J call TRBJ2-5; the match to TRBD1 covers 8 bases. The CDR3 runs 15 residues. V lost 1 base and J lost 9; bases outside the gene matches: 10. CDR3 region: CASSLVSGQGTAQYF. CDR3 nucleotides: TGTGCCAGCAGTTTAGTTTCAGGACAGGGAACGGCCCAGTACTTC.

This chain links TRBV19 with TRBJ2-7; 10 nucleotides agree with TRBD1. Germline V gene sequence: CDR1 LNHDA, CDR2 SQIVND (reference sequence). Losses at the gene ends were 5 bases for V and 2 bases for J; bases not matched to a gene: 9. The CDR3 totals 16 residues. CDR3 protein: CASSYSSGTGAYEQYF. CDR3 in DNA: TGTGCCAGTAGTTACTCCTCCGGGACAGGGGCCTACGAGCAGTACTTC.

The gene calls are TRBV7-6 and TRBJ1-5; no reliable D call. Per germline, CDR1 SGHVS and CDR2 FNYEAQ. The CDR3 has 13 residues. Trimming left V 5 bases short and J 4 bases short, with 9 bases between. The DNA for the CDR3 is TGTGCCAGCAGCAGGGCTTCGAATCAGCCCCAGCATTTT. Amino acids: CASSRASNQPQHF.

The gene calls are TRBV20-1 and TRBJ2-1, with 8 bases matching TRBD1. V trimming: 5 bases; J trimming: 6 bases; junction bases outside the gene matches: 9. This CDR3 contains 14 residues. Per germline, CDR1 DFQATT and CDR2 SNEGSKA (reference sequence). For the CDR3, the DNA is TGCAGTGCTGCTGGTAAAGGACAGGGCAATGAGCAGTTCTTC. Protein sequence: CSAAGKGQGNEQFF.

The rearrangement joins TRBV6-5 to TRBJ1-2, with D possibly being TRBD1 (5 bases). The CDR3 runs to 14 residues. Per germline, CDR1 MNHEY and CDR2 SVGAGI. V was pared by 0 bases and J by 6 bases, with 11 bases between. The CDR3 spells CASSYSRRGDGYTF. The CDR3 DNA reads as TGTGCCAGCAGTTACTCGAGGAGAGGGGATGGCTACACCTTC.